This TCR beta chain was profiled in a study of blood T cell repertoires in COVID-19 (dated by TCRdb to 2018 to 2021). With respect to the entire study: Collaborator samples came from the United States, Italy and Spain and covered acute and convalescent phases of COVID-19. The material from the prospective study consisted of cDNA or gDNA derived from T cells, B-cell-depleted T cells, or PBMCs. The dataset comprised deeply sampled blood TCRbeta repertoires from subjects exposed to, actively infected with, or recovered from COVID-19. The repertoires were released in a freely available public database intended as a resource for research on the immune response to SARS-CoV-2. The samples were drawn from the first 160 participants of the ongoing ImmuneRACE study and from more than 1,000 subjects provided by 6 global collaborators. Nearly every sample came with metadata listing a de-identified subject ID, COVID-19 status, age in years and sex. Where available, HLA class I and class II types were taken from metadata supplied by the sample provider and were not determined by assay-based typing.

The collaborating institutions used their own protocols to collect whole blood in K2EDTA tubes. For TCRbeta analysis, collaborators shipped samples in one of three forms: frozen whole blood, isolated PBMCs, or DNA extracted from either of those sample types. V is cut back by 5 bases and J by 2 bases, with 6 bases in the junction unmatched. The CDR3 covers 16 residues, taking in both the cysteine and the phenylalanine. Only CDR3 DNA is held: 48 bases, read in frame from base 1. From a lookup of the germline V gene, CDR1 and CDR2 are KGHSH and LQKENI. In regard to this clone: Its antigen specificity is not known. Base qualities are not at hand, and no much larger clone is one base apart. In the same sample, other DNA sequences code for this CDR3.

Overall results and qualifications from the work: The amount of clinical and demographic metadata varied by source and participant and was provided uncurated.

TCRbeta CDR3 regions were amplified from genomic DNA using the immunoSEQ Assay, a bias-controlled multiplex PCR. The authors processed their data as follows. The number of nucleated cells in each sample was estimated by amplification of reference gene primers within the assay. To quantify the absolute abundance of each unique TCRbeta CDR3 rearrangement, sequence reads were collapsed and filtered. For each sample, productive Simpson clonality was calculated as the square root of Simpson's diversity index over productive rearrangements. TCRdb provides this immuneACCESS table in a form limited to in-frame rearrangements. Some clones are lacking; in checked studies, under half of them reflect an unresolved V gene, and why the rest are absent is not known. The V and J calls and the clone size are those of that table, but D and trimming were determined from the DNA. Present in this sample are about 280,000 clones, about nine tenths of which were seen just once. The leading ten clones occupy roughly 2.2% of the sample.

The specimen sequenced was peripheral blood. This sequence uses TRBV18 and TRBJ1-3; the junction holds 10 bases that match TRBD1. The sequence derives from a man in his fifties with acute or convalescent COVID-19. The CDR3 region reads CASSSSGTGAGNTIYF. The DNA sequence is TGTGCCAGCTCATCCTCGGGGACAGGGGCTGGAAACACCATATATTTT.